A single sample is the source of the 11 T cell receptor beta chains below, sequenced in a study of T cells after posttransplantation cyclophosphamide. Data came from immunoSEQ multiplex PCR; TCRdb stores just in-frame clones and leaves some out. The repertoire consists of 20,000 to 25,000 clones, with 85% to 90% occurring once and the leading ten covering under 2%. Sampled 1 year posttransplant, controls received myeloablative marrow transplants, methotrexate and a calcineurin inhibitor. Sequences were derived from PBMCs, sampled roughly 49 weeks after allogeneic stem cell transplant with calcineurin inhibitor and methotrexate. The receptors come from a female patient in her 30s who received an allogeneic stem cell transplant from an unrelated donor, was CMV-positive, and had acute and chronic GVHD. Some T cells may trace back to the graft donor.

This chain joins TRBV7-8 and TRBJ2-3, with TRBD2 identical over 7 bases. The V and J ends lost 1 base and 3 bases, in that order; junction bases with no gene match: 4. CDR3 length: 15 residues. Germline V CDR1 and CDR2: SGHVS, FQNEAQ. The CDR3 DNA follows: TGTGCCAGCAGCTTAGTGGGACTAAAAACAGATACGCAGTATTTT. This codes for CASSLVGLKTDTQYF.

This clone appeared a few times. The rearrangement uses TRBV9 and TRBJ2-5, with TRBD1 identical over 9 bases. V shed 0 bases and J 6 bases; nucleotides not matched to a gene: 3. There are 14 residues in the CDR3. Germline CDR1 is SGDLS and CDR2 is YYNGEE. The chain's CDR3 is CASSVAYRGQTQYF. The DNA for the CDR3 is TGTGCCAGCAGCGTAGCGTACAGGGGGCAGACCCAGTACTTC.

V usage is TRBV11-2 and J usage is TRBJ2-5; possible D gene TRBD2, 7 bases. Germline V gives CDR1 SGHAT, CDR2 FQNNGV. The CDR3 consists of 15 residues. V was clipped by 1 base and J by 5 bases, with 14 bases between them. CDR3 DNA sequence: TGTGCCAGCAGCTTAGTTTCGGGGGGCTATGAGACCCAGTACTTC. The encoded protein is CASSLVSGGYETQYF.

This clone was seen just once. V gene TRBV2 combines with J gene TRBJ1-5; TRBD1 is a possible D gene (5 bases). The CDR3 contains 12 residues. The germline V gene has CDR1 SNHLY and CDR2 FYNNEI. Trimming removed 9 bases from V and 8 bases from J, with 14 bases in between. This CDR3 is CASRQSGEPQHF. The DNA of the CDR3 is TGTGCCAGTAGACAGAGTGGGGAGCCCCAGCATTTT. Variable domain in full (rest from reference TRBV2 and TRBJ1-5): EPEVTQTPSHQVTQMGQEVILRCVPISNHLYFYWYRQILGQKVEFLVSFYNNEISEKSEIFDDQFSVERPDGSNFTLKIRSTKLEDSAMYFCASRQSGEPQHFGDGTRLSIL.

The rearrangement links TRBV4-1 to TRBJ1-5; D not resolved. Trimming took off 5 bases at V and 4 bases at J, with 6 bases between the two ends. Germline V gene lookup returns CDR1 MGHRA and CDR2 YSYEKL. This CDR3 spans 12 amino acids. The chain's CDR3 is CASSAGNQPQHF. In DNA, the CDR3 is TGCGCCAGCAGCGCCGGTAATCAGCCCCAGCATTTT.

The chain recombines TRBV18 with TRBJ1-3, with 7 bases lining up with TRBD1. V dropped 1 base and J dropped 3; count of bases not matched to a gene: 3. The CDR3 spans 15 residues. CDR1 and CDR2 from the germline V gene are KGHSH and LQKENI. The CDR3 nucleotides read TGTGCCAGCTCACCACAGGGGGCTGGTGGAAACACCATATATTTT. Its translation: CASSPQGAGGNTIYF.

The gene calls are TRBV5-4 and TRBJ2-5; 9 nucleotides match TRBD1. The CDR3 is 15 amino acids. V shed 4 bases, J shed 5 bases, and the junction held 9 bases outside the gene matches. Germline V lookup: CDR1 SGHNT, CDR2 YYREEE (reference sequence). The CDR3 sequence is CASSPPGQGRETQYF. In DNA, the CDR3 is TGTGCCAGCAGCCCGCCTGGACAGGGGCGGGAGACCCAGTACTTC.

The rearrangement links TRBV27 to TRBJ1-6; TRBD1 is a possible D gene (5 bases). In germline, CDR1 is MNHEY, CDR2 SMNVEV (reference sequence). The CDR3 length is 14 residues. The V end was cut by 1 base, the J end by 6 bases, with 7 bases between. The CDR3 DNA reads as TGTGCCAGCAGTTTATTCCAGGGTAATTCACCCCTCCACTTT. Protein sequence: CASSLFQGNSPLHF.

V is TRBV28 and J is TRBJ1-4; no firm D call. The CDR3 sequence is 15 residues long. Per the germline V gene, CDR1 is MDHEN and CDR2 is SYDVKM. Deletions cut 10 bases from V and 8 bases from J, with 23 bases between. The DNA of the CDR3 is TGTGCCACACACCACTACGGGAGTGAAAAAGAAAAACTGTTTTTT. This sequence encodes CATHHYGSEKEKLFF.

This chain uses TRBV11-3 with TRBJ2-1, with a tentative D call TRBD2 (6 bases). Germline V gives CDR1 SGHNT, CDR2 YENEEA. The CDR3 is made up of 18 amino acids. Trimming removed 3 bases at V and 8 bases at J, with 26 bases between. For the CDR3, the DNA is TGTGCCAGCAGCTTCCCCTTTAGCGGTTCCCCCCCGGGCGATGAGCAGTTCTTC. The encoded protein is CASSFPFSGSPPGDEQFF.

This clone was seen just once. The rearrangement uses TRBV27 and TRBJ2-7; 9 bases agree with TRBD2. With V trimmed by 3 bases and J by 4 bases, 4 bases remained unmatched. Germline V gene data show CDR1 as MNHEY and CDR2 as SMNVEV (reference sequence). CDR3 length equals 14 residues. CDR3 nucleotides: TGTGCCAGCAGTTTTCGGCGGGAGGGTTACGAGCAGTACGTC. Translating gives CASSFRREGYEQYV.